This TCR beta chain emerged from a study of regulatory T cells in long-lasting Graves disease. Researchers made TCR beta libraries by using iRepertoire HTBI primers and running Arm-PCR on CDR3 regions. TCRdb itself ran the multiplex PCR reads through MiXCR, one entry per CDR3 protein. In the table there are about 430,000 distinct CDR3 sequences, roughly a fifth of which are singletons. This CDR3 spans 15 amino acids. V lost 6 bases and J lost 2, with 15 bases in between. Germline V gives CDR1 MNHEY, CDR2 SVGEGT. Time point in this sample: persistent/refractory GD, antithyroid drugs over 5 years with positive TRAb. After RNA was extracted from PBMCs, the TCR library was made from it.

The TCR was taken from a female donor with Graves disease. The chain carries TRBV6-2 or TRBV6-3 and TRBJ2-3; weak D call: TRBD2 (6 bases). The source material was peripheral blood mononuclear cells (PBMCs), sampled when the disease was refractory, from a patient treated with antithyroid drugs. The CDR3 DNA reads as TGTGCCAGCAGGGGCGAACTAGCTTACACAGATACGCAGTATTTT. It yields the protein CASRGELAYTDTQYF.